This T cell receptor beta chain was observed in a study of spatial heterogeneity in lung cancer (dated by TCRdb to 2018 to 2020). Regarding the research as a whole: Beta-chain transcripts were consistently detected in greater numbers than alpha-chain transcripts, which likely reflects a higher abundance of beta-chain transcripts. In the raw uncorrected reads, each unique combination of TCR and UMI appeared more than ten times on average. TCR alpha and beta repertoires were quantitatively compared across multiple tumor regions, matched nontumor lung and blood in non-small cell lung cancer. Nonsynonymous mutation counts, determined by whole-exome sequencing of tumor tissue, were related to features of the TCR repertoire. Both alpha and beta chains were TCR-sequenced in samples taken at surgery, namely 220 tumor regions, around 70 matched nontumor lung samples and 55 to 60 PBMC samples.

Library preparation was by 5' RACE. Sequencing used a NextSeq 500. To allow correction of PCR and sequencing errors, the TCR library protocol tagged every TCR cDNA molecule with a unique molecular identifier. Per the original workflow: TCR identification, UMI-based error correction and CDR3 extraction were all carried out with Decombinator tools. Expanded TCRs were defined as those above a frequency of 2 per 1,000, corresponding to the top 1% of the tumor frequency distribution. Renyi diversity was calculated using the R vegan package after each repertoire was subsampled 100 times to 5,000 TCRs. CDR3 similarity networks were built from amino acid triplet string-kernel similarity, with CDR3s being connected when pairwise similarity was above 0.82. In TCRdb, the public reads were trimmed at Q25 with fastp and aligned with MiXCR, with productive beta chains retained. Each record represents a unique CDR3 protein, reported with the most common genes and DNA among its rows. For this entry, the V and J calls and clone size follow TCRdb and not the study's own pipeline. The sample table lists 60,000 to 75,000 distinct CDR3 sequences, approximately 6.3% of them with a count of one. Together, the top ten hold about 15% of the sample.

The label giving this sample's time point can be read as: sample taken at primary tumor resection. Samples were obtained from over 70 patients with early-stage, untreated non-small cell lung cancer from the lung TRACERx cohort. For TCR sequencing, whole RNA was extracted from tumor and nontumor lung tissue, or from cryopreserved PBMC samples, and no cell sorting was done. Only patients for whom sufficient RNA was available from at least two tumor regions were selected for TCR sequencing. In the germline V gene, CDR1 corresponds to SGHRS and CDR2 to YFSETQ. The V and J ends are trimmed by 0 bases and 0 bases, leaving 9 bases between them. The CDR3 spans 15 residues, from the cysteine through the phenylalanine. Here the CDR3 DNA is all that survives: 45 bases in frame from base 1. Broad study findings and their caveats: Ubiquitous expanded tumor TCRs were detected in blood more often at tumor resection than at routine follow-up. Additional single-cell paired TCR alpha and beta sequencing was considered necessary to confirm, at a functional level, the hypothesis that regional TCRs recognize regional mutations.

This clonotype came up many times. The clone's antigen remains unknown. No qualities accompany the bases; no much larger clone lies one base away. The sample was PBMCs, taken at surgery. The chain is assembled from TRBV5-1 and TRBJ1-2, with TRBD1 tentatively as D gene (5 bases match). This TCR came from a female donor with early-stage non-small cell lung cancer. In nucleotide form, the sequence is TGCGCCAGCAGCTTGGGGCAGACAGCTAACTATGGCTACACCTTC. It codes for CASSLGQTANYGYTF.